This TCR beta chain is from a study of blood T cell repertoires in COVID-19. Study context: Sites across the United States, Italy and Spain contributed samples from acute and convalescent COVID-19.

CDR1 is SGHVS and CDR2 is FQNEAQ in the germline V gene. The CDR3 has 16 residues. The V and J ends lost 5 bases and 2 bases, in that order; junction bases with no gene match: 12. Original analysis: Reference gene primers were amplified, and this amplification served to estimate nucleated cell counts. The protocol was immunoSEQ multiplex PCR, while the TCRdb copy is restricted to in-frame clones and leaves out a portion. The V and J calls and the clone size are those of that table, but D and trimming were determined from the DNA. The sample lists more than 350,000 clones, more than 70% occurring once.

The receptor was derived from a woman younger than 45 with COVID-19, enrolled during active disease. The V gene is TRBV7-8, the J gene TRBJ2-7, with 7 bases matching TRBD2. Sequencing used peripheral blood. DNA of the CDR3: TGTGCCAGCAGCCTCGCGGGATCGAGCGGGACCTACGAGCAGTACTTC. It specifies CASSLAGSSGTYEQYF.